This T cell receptor (beta chain) was recorded in a study of T cells in Graves' hyperthyroidism and ophthalmopathy. Study-level findings and limits: Ophthalmopathy onset followed model prediction by a median roughly six months. Stable hyperthyroidism was separated from ophthalmopathy by a model based on 13 V-J features.

This clonotype has only a few counts. Its antigen remains unidentified. Not enrolled were patients with uncontrolled infection, other autoimmune disease, pregnancy or lactation. Fresh peripheral blood, approximately 9.1 ml, was the source of the PBMCs. Amplification yielded TCR beta CDR3 regions, with RNA transcripts as the source. TCR CDR3 underwent first-round RT-PCR with the HTBI primer set. TCRdb passed the multiplex PCR reads through MiXCR, listing each CDR3 protein once. This sample yields approximately 490,000 distinct CDR3 sequences, of which under 25% are seen a single time; approximately 49% belongs to the top ten. Sequenced sample: blood. The origin of this receptor is a woman aged 70-85 years with Graves' ophthalmopathy.

In nucleotides, the CDR3 is TGTGCCAGTAGTTTTAATTTAGCGGGGACATTGTACGAGCAGTACTTC. Protein: CASSFNLAGTLYEQYF. The V and J genes are TRBV19 and TRBJ2-7; 8 positions match TRBD2. Per the germline V gene, CDR1 is LNHDA and CDR2 is SQIVND (reference sequence). The CDR3 length is 16 residues. Germline trimming cut 5 bases from V and 4 bases from J; bases unmatched to any gene: 13.